This TCR beta chain was recovered during a study of blood T cells in healthy people across ages. Per germline, CDR1 DFQATT and CDR2 SNEGSKA (reference sequence). V shed 1 base, J shed 4 bases, and the junction held 6 bases outside the gene matches. CDR3 length equals 14 residues. Sample-barcoded 5' priming and a J-beta primer mix drove a second PCR of about 6 to 12 cycles. From the 5' RACE reads, TCRdb called clonotypes with MiXCR, one entry per CDR3 protein. The table includes 1.5 million to 2 million distinct CDR3 sequences, 35% to 50% detected once. The sequence derives from a human donor in good health. The V and J genes are TRBV20-1 and TRBJ1-2; 7 bases fit TRBD1. The specimen was blood. CDR3: CSARAGTVLYGYTF. The CDR3 DNA sequence: TGCAGTGCTAGAGCCGGGACAGTACTCTATGGCTACACCTTC.